This T cell receptor beta chain was documented in a study of regulatory T cells in long-lasting Graves disease. The sample's time point: newly diagnosed GD, antithyroid drugs for less than 3 months. The authors made the TCR library using RNA they extracted from PBMCs. In building TCR beta libraries, iRepertoire HTBI primers were used together with Arm-PCR of CDR3 regions. TCRdb ran MiXCR on the multiplex PCR reads and lists one entry per CDR3 protein. The sample contains hundreds of thousands of distinct CDR3 sequences, roughly 15% of which appear only once. The sample was also reused in another study, on T cells in Graves' hyperthyroidism and ophthalmopathy.

The receptor was derived from a woman aged 25 to 45 with Graves disease. The input for sequencing was peripheral blood mononuclear cells (PBMCs), taken at new diagnosis, from a patient treated with antithyroid drugs.

CDR3 bases: TGTGCCAGCAGTTCCTCAAGACAGGCGGCCGGGGAGCTGTTTTTT. The encoded protein is CASSSSRQAAGELFF. The chain combines TRBV28 with TRBJ2-2; the D gene is possibly TRBD1 (6 bases). Trimming took off 4 bases at V and 6 bases at J, with 15 bases between the two ends. The germline V gene encodes CDR1 MDHEN and CDR2 SYDVKM. The CDR3 sequence is 15 residues long.